The sample holds many counts of the clone carrying this TCR beta chain. Preparation of the TCRbeta library was carried out with unique molecular identifiers. TCRdb used MiXCR to reprocess the PCR reads, holding one entry per CDR3 protein. This repertoire shows 350,000 to 450,000 distinct CDR3 sequences, more than 10% found once; its top ten account for about 3.9%. V was trimmed by 0 bases and J by 8 bases, leaving 6 bases between them. Germline V gene lookup returns CDR1 SGHRS and CDR2 YFSETQ. This CDR3 comprises 12 residues. The data derive from a study of T-cell reconstitution after alpha-beta-depleted transplantation in children.

The receptor's source is a human donor who donated a stem cell graft to a child with Fanconi anemia. This sample comprised PBMCs, obtained from the stem cell graft. The chain combines TRBV5-1 with TRBJ1-3, with D possibly TRBD1 on 6 matching bases. This CDR3 reads CASSLEGDTIYF. In DNA form, the CDR3 reads TGCGCCAGCAGCTTGGAGGGGGACACCATATATTTT.